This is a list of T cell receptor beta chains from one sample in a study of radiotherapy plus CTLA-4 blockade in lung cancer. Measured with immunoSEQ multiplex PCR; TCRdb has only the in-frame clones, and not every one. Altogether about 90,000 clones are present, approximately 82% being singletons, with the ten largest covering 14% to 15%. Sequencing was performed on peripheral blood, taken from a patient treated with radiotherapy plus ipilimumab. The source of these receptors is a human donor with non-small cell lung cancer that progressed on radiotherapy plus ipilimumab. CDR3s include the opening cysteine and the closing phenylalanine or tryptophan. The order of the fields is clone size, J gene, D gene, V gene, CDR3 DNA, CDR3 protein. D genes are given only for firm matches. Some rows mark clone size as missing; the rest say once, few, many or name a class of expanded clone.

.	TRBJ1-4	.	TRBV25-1	TGTGCCAGCAGTGAAGCGGGCCTGGATAGAGAAAAACTGTTTTTT	CASSEAGLDREKLFF
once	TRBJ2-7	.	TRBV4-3	TGCGCCAGCAGCAAACTAGAAATCTCCTACGAGCAGTACTTC	CASSKLEISYEQYF
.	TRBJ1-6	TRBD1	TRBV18	TGTGCCAGCTCACTCGGGACAGGGTCAGTTTCACCCCTCCACTTT	CASSLGTGSVSPLHF
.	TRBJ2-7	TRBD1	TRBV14	TGTGCCAGCAGACGGACAGGGTCCCTCTACGAGCAGTACTTC	CASRRTGSLYEQYF
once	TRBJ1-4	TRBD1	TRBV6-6	TGTGCCAGCAGTTACTACGGGACAGGGAATGAAAAACTGTTTTTT	CASSYYGTGNEKLFF
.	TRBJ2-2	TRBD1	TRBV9	TGTGCCAGCAGCGCCGGACAGGCAGCCGGGGAGCTGTTTTTT	CASSAGQAAGELFF
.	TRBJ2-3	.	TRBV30	TGTGCCTGGAGTGTAAGTCGGCTCACAGATACGCAGTATTTT	CAWSVSRLTDTQYF
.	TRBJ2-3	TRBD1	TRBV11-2	TGTGCCAGCAGCTTAGATCTTTTAGGAGACAGGGTGTCAGATACGCAGTATTTT	CASSLDLLGDRVSDTQYF
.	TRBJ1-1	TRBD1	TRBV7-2	TGTGCCAGCAGCTTAGGACAGGGGGCGATGAACACTGAAGCTTTCTTT	CASSLGQGAMNTEAFF
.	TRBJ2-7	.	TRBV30	TGTGCCTGGGCGGATTTCTCCTACGAGCAGTACTTC	CAWADFSYEQYF
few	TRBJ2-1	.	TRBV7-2	TGTGCCAGCAGCTTAGGCAATGAGCAGTTCTTC	CASSLGNEQFF
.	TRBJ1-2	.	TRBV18	TGTGCCAGCTCACCGTCTCCGGCGACACCGAACTATGGCTACACCTTC	CASSPSPATPNYGYTF
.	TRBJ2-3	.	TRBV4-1	TGCGCCAGCAGCCAAGATTCGGGGTCCGCAGATACGCAGTATTTT	CASSQDSGSADTQYF
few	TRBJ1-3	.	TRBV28	TGTGCCAGCAGTGTTAAGGGGTCTGGAAACACCATATATTTT	CASSVKGSGNTIYF
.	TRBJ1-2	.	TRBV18	TGTGCCAGCTCACCACCCGGGGGCAAACCCTATGGCTACACCTTC	CASSPPGGKPYGYTF
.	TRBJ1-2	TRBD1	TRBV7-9	TGTGCCAGCAGCGTGGGACAGGGTCGAGATGGCTACACCTTC	CASSVGQGRDGYTF
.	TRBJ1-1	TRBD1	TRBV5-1	TGCGCCAGCAGCGGCGGGACAGGGGGCGCGGGGGACACTGAAGCTTTCTTT	CASSGGTGGAGDTEAFF
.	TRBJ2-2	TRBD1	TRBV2	TGTGCCAGCAGTGAATCCGCGGACAGGGCTTTGCGGCGGACCGGGGAGCTGTTTTTT	CASSESADRALRRTGELFF
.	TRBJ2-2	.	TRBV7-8	TGTGCCAGCAGCGGAGGGACGAGCACCGGGGAGCTGTTTTTT	CASSGGTSTGELFF
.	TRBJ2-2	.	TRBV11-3	TGTGCCAGCAGCTTAGAATCTGGGGTGCTGGACGGGGAGCTGTTTTTT	CASSLESGVLDGELFF
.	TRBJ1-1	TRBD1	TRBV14	TGTGCCAGCAGCCAAACTCTGGGACAGGGGACTGAAGCTTTCTTT	CASSQTLGQGTEAFF
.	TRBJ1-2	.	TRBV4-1	TGCGCCAGCAGCCGAGCTCCGGGTTTAGGCGGCTACACCTTC	CASSRAPGLGGYTF
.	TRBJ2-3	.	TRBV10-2	TGCGCCAGCCGCCTTGGGGGGCAGGGGATGCAGTATTTT	CASRLGGQGMQYF
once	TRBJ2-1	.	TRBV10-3	TGTGCCATCAGTGGGGGTCCGGGTGAGCAGTTCTTC	CAISGGPGEQFF
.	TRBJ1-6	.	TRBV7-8	TGTGCCAGCAGCTTCCCAAAGGGAGGGGAGGTTAATTCACCCCTCCACTTT	CASSFPKGGEVNSPLHF
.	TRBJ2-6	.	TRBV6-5	TGTGCCACCCATCGGGGGACATCCGGGGCCAACGTCCTGACTTTC	CATHRGTSGANVLTF
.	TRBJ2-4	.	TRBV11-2	TGTGCCAGCAGCTTAGTTGGAGGAAGGTTGGCCAAAAACATTCAGTACTTC	CASSLVGGRLAKNIQYF
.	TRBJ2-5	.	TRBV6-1	TGTGCCAGCTACCTTACGGGGGCCTTTCAAGAGACCCAGTACTTC	CASYLTGAFQETQYF
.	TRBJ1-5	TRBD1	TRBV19	TGTGCCAGTAGTCCGGGACAGGTACGGGGCAATCAGCCCCAGCATTTT	CASSPGQVRGNQPQHF
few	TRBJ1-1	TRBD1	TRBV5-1	TGCGCCAGCAGCTTGGCGACAGGGGTGGACACTGAAGCTTTCTTT	CASSLATGVDTEAFF
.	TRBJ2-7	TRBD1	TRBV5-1	TGCGCCAGCAGCAAGAACATGGACAGGCCGTACGAGCAGTACTTC	CASSKNMDRPYEQYF
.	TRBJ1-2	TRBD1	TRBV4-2	TGTGCCAGCAGCCAGACAACCGGGACAGGGATCTATGGCTACACCTTC	CASSQTTGTGIYGYTF
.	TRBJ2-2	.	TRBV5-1	TGCGCCAGCAGCTTGGGGCAGAACTTCAACACCGGGGAGCTGTTTTTT	CASSLGQNFNTGELFF
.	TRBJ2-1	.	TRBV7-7	TGTGCTAGCAGCAGGAGGGGCGATGAGCAGTTCTTC	CASSRRGDEQFF
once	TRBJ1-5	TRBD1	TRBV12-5	TGTGCTAGTGGTTTGGTGGGGACAGGTAGGCAGCCCCAGCATTTT	CASGLVGTGRQPQHF